This entry describes one TCR beta chain. The antigen is unknown. Isolation of PBMCs gave at least 6.5 million cells per sample. V gave up 5 bases and J gave up 3 bases, with 17 bases separating them. CDR3 length: 14 residues. CDR1 and CDR2 (germline): SQVTM, ANQGSEA. These data belong to a study of blood T cells in healthy people across ages. Findings of the study overall: The percentage of naive T cells correlated strongly with TCR beta diversity. The study regarded diversity estimates from one million T cells as underestimates.

Alongside a J-beta primer mix, a sample-barcoded 5' primer served in a second PCR lasting roughly 6 to 11 cycles. TCRdb re-analysed the 5' RACE reads in MiXCR, keeping a single row per CDR3 protein. The table records around 940,000 distinct CDR3 sequences, about 53% of them present only once. This TCR came from a woman aged 55-70 years in good health. The specimen was blood. This chain connects TRBV29-1 to TRBJ2-7; possibly TRBD2 for D (5 bases). The DNA of the CDR3 is TGCAGCGTTTTCTCGCCGGGAAATTTCTACGAGCAGTACTTC. Protein: CSVFSPGNFYEQYF.